Sequencing of this TCR beta chain was carried out in a study of blood T cell repertoires in COVID-19. Deletions cut 1 base from V and 3 bases from J, with 9 bases between. CDR1 is KGHDR and CDR2 is SFDVKD in the germline V gene. The CDR3 loop spans 15 amino acids. As originally analysed: Cell counts per sample came from amplifying reference gene primers. The table came from immunoSEQ multiplex PCR; TCRdb's copy has only in-frame clones and leaves some out. The V and J calls and clone size were taken over from that table, and D and trimming were inferred from the DNA. The data contain about 140,000 clones, 84% of them singletons.

The chain recombines TRBV24-1 with TRBJ1-3; D possibly corresponds to TRBD1 (6 bases). This sequence originates from a man aged 50-59 years in a cohort exposed to, infected with or recovered from COVID-19 (not recorded which). What was sequenced was PBMCs or T cells enriched from blood (not recorded which). DNA of the CDR3: TGTGCCACCAGTGATTTCGCGACAGGTGGAAACACCATATATTTT. It specifies CATSDFATGGNTIYF.